These 4 T cell receptor beta chains came from one sample sequenced in a study of spatial heterogeneity in lung cancer. Their recognized antigens are unknown. TCRdb reprocessed the 5' RACE reads with MiXCR, giving one entry per CDR3 protein. This table has approximately 2,500 distinct CDR3 sequences, approximately 7.4% appearing once. The time point is: sample taken at primary tumor resection. Study-level findings and limits: Counts of expanded alpha and beta TCRs within tumors tracked the tumor nonsynonymous mutation count.

The source material was lung tumor tissue, sampled at surgery. These receptors were obtained from a female donor with early-stage non-small cell lung cancer.

This clonotype rates as medium-sized. This chain uses TRBV6-6 with TRBJ2-5, with D possibly called TRBD1 or TRBD2 (5 bases each). This CDR3 has 13 residues. Per the germline V gene, CDR1 is MNHNY and CDR2 is SVGAGI (reference sequence). V was cut by 5 bases and J by 5 bases, with 12 bases left in between. CDR3 loop: CASSRGAWETQYF. CDR3 DNA: TGTGCCAGCAGTCGAGGGGCTTGGGAGACCCAGTACTTC.

This clonotype is categorized as medium-sized (0.01 to 0.1%). J is TRBJ1-1 and V is TRBV18, with 8 bases aligning to TRBD1. V shed 4 bases and J 4 bases; nucleotides not matched to a gene: 5. CDR1 and CDR2 (germline): KGHSH, LQKENI. The length of the CDR3 is 14 residues. The CDR3 nucleotides read TGTGCCAGCTCACGACAGGGGTCGGGCACTGAAGCTTTCTTT. Translating gives CASSRQGSGTEAFF.

Within the sample, this clonotype is medium-sized (0.01 to 0.1%). The chain combines TRBV5-1 with TRBJ2-1; no reliable D call. This CDR3 contains 16 residues. The germline V and J ends were trimmed by 0 bases and 4 bases, with 14 bases remaining between them. The germline CDR1 and CDR2 sequences are SGHRS and YFSETQ. The CDR3 sequence: CASSLAMRTNYNEQFF. Written as DNA, the CDR3 is TGCGCCAGCAGCTTGGCCATGCGGACCAATTACAATGAGCAGTTCTTC. Drawing the rest from reference TRBV5-1 and TRBJ2-1, the complete variable domain is KAGVTQTPRYLIKTRGQQVTLSCSPISGHRSVSWYQQTPGQGLQFLFEYFSETQRNKGNFPGRFSGRQFSNSRSEMNVSTLELGDSALYLCASSLAMRTNYNEQFFGPGTRLTVL.

In its sample, this clonotype was seen a few times. V is TRBV7-8 and J is TRBJ2-2; tentatively, D is TRBD2 (6 bases). V was trimmed by 4 bases and J by 1 base, leaving 10 bases between them. The CDR3 loop spans 15 amino acids. Germline CDR1 is SGHVS and CDR2 is FQNEAQ. CDR3 loop: CASSWRGMNTGELFF. For the CDR3, the DNA is TGTGCCAGCAGCTGGAGGGGAATGAACACCGGGGAGCTGTTTTTT.